Below, 18 T cell receptor beta chains from the same sample are listed, as sequenced in a study of T cell responses to AZD1222 COVID-19 vaccine. Here immunoSEQ multiplex PCR was the method, and the copy in TCRdb shows in-frame clones only, minus some. The data contain about 84,000 clones, 75% to 90% of them singletons. The source material was peripheral blood, sampled 28 days after the second AZD1222 dose. The receptor source for this set is an adult who received the AZD1222 COVID-19 vaccine.

This rearrangement joins TRBV4-1 to TRBJ1-5; 10 nucleotides align to TRBD1. The length of the CDR3 is 13 residues. V lost 8 bases, J lost 4 bases, and 2 bases stayed unmatched. Germline loops: CDR1 MGHRA, CDR2 YSYEKL. CDR3 sequence reads: CASAGQGNQPQHF. The CDR3 DNA is TGCGCCAGCGCGGGACAGGGGAATCAGCCCCAGCATTTT.

V gene TRBV6-4 combines with J gene TRBJ2-2; D is undetermined. V was clipped by 2 bases and J by 5 bases, with 9 bases between them. This CDR3 is 14 amino acids long. CDR1 and CDR2 from the germline V gene are MRHNA and SNTAGT. The CDR3 here is CASSDGEATGELFF. The DNA of the CDR3 is TGTGCCAGCAGTGACGGCGAGGCAACCGGGGAGCTGTTTTTT.

CDR3 sequence (DNA): TGTGCCAGCAGTTTCCATACAGGGGGCCTTAACACCGGGGAGCTGTTTTTT. The encoded protein is CASSFHTGGLNTGELFF. V gene TRBV27 combines with J gene TRBJ2-2, with 9 bases matching TRBD1. The CDR3 runs 17 residues. The germline gives CDR1 MNHEY, CDR2 SMNVEV (reference sequence). The V gene end was trimmed by 3 bases and the J gene end by 2 bases; junction bases not matched to a gene: 7.

This clone is a singleton in its sample. The J gene is TRBJ1-2, the V gene TRBV12-3 or TRBV12-4; possible D gene TRBD1, 6 bases. The CDR3 loop spans 13 amino acids. The V end lost 6 bases, the J end lost 1 base, and 9 bases lay between the germline ends. The CDR3 is CASRQGINYGYTF. CDR3 nucleotide sequence: TGTGCCAGCAGACAGGGCATTAACTATGGCTACACCTTC.

V and J are TRBV5-1 and TRBJ2-5, with 11 bases aligning to TRBD2. Losses at the gene ends were 0 bases for V and 3 bases for J; bases not matched to a gene: 4. The CDR3 runs to 16 residues. The germline gives CDR1 SGHRS, CDR2 YFSETQ. The CDR3 is CASSLASGGTEETQYF. In DNA, the CDR3 is TGCGCCAGCAGCTTGGCTAGCGGGGGGACGGAAGAGACCCAGTACTTC.

This chain connects TRBV19 to TRBJ1-1; 7 nucleotides match TRBD1. The CDR3 consists of 15 residues. The J segment lost 4 bases and the V segment lost 5 bases, leaving 10 bases of the junction unmatched. The germline V gene encodes CDR1 LNHDA and CDR2 SQIVND (reference sequence). The CDR3 here is CASSAPTGWATEAFF. The CDR3 nucleotides are TGTGCCAGTAGTGCGCCGACAGGGTGGGCCACTGAAGCTTTCTTT.

The chain couples TRBV5-8 to TRBJ1-1; no definite D call. The V end lost 7 bases, the J end lost 8 bases, and 24 bases lay between the germline ends. The CDR3 contains 15 residues. The germline gives CDR1 SGHTS, CDR2 YDEGEE. The CDR3 sequence: CASCPQQFSSLEAFF. The DNA for the CDR3 is TGTGCCAGCTGCCCGCAACAGTTTTCCTCTCTGGAAGCTTTCTTT.

This chain uses TRBV28 with TRBJ1-6; D possibly corresponds to TRBD1 (6 bases). The CDR3 sequence is 15 residues long. Trimming removed 5 bases at V and 4 bases at J, with 12 bases between. Germline loops: CDR1 MDHEN, CDR2 SYDVKM. This CDR3 reads CASSTKDSYNSPLHF. The CDR3 nucleotides are TGTGCCAGCAGTACAAAGGACAGTTATAATTCACCCCTCCACTTT.

The chain joins TRBV2 to TRBJ2-1, with TRBD1 matching over 9 bases. J lost 5 bases, V lost 7 bases, and 9 bases had no gene match. The CDR3 runs 15 residues. CDR1 and CDR2 (germline): SNHLY, FYNNEI. CDR3 DNA: TGTGCCAGCAATTTTGACAGGGGGGTCAACAATGAGCAGTTCTTC. Its translation: CASNFDRGVNNEQFF.

The chain links TRBV10-3 to TRBJ1-3, with D hard to call. This CDR3 comprises 12 residues. Germline values: CDR1 ENHRY, CDR2 SYGVKD. V was clipped by 6 bases and J by 4 bases, with 7 bases between them. As DNA, the CDR3 is TGTGCCATCAGGCTCTCCGGAAACACCATATATTTT. Translated, it gives CAIRLSGNTIYF.

The V gene is TRBV15, the J gene TRBJ2-7, with 10 bases fitting TRBD2. The ends lost 5 bases at V and 2 bases at J; junction bases unmatched: 3. The CDR3 totals 14 residues. CDR1 and CDR2 (germline): LNHNV, YYDKDF (reference sequence). CDR3: CATSRTSGAYEQYF. CDR3 coding DNA: TGTGCCACCAGCCGCACTAGCGGGGCCTACGAGCAGTACTTC.

CDR3 sequence: CAISEVTFTRPDTQYF. For the CDR3, the DNA is TGTGCCATCAGTGAGGTAACCTTCACGAGACCAGATACGCAGTATTTT. The V and J genes are TRBV10-3 and TRBJ2-3; D gene unclear. From germline, CDR1 is ENHRY and CDR2 SYGVKD. The CDR3 runs 16 residues. Trimming took 2 bases from V and 4 from J, leaving 16 bases between them.

This clone showed up just a few times. This same CDR3 is encoded by further DNA sequences in the sample. This chain uses TRBV18 with TRBJ2-5, with D unresolved. Germline CDR1 reads KGHSH; CDR2 reads LQKENI. V lost 3 bases and J 1 base, leaving 0 bases between the germline ends. The CDR3 covers 11 residues. The CDR3 region is CASSPQETQYF. The CDR3 bases are TGTGCCAGCTCACCCCAAGAGACCCAGTACTTC. Together with reference TRBV18 and TRBJ2-5, the CDR3 gives the full variable domain: NAGVMQNPRHLVRRRGQEARLRCSPMKGHSHVYWYRQLPEEGLKFMVYLQKENIIDESGMPKERFSAEFPKEGPSILRIQQVVRGDSAAYFCASSPQETQYFGPGTRLLVL.

V is TRBV7-8 and J is TRBJ1-2, with a weak D call TRBD1 (6 bases). CDR3 size: 15 residues. The germline CDR1 and CDR2 sequences are SGHVS and FQNEAQ. V lost 2 bases to trimming and J lost 10 bases, with 20 bases between them. The CDR3 coding sequence is TGTGCCAGCAGCTTACCAGGCCGGGACATCCTTCACTACACCTTC. Its translation is CASSLPGRDILHYTF.

This sequence joins TRBV10-3 and TRBJ2-1, with TRBD2 identical over 10 bases. The J segment lost 7 bases and the V segment lost 10 bases, leaving 10 bases of the junction unmatched. Germline V gene lookup returns CDR1 ENHRY and CDR2 SYGVKD. The CDR3 is 14 amino acids. CDR3 loop: CATLAGGRLNEQFF. CDR3 nucleotides: TGTGCCACCTTAGCGGGGGGCCGTCTTAATGAGCAGTTCTTC.

This chain uses TRBV6-4 with TRBJ1-5; 7 bases are shared with TRBD1. J gave up 5 bases and V 4 bases, and 2 bases lay outside the gene matches. Germline CDR1 reads MRHNA; CDR2 reads SNTAGT. The CDR3 length is 13 residues. The CDR3 is CASSADRDQPQHF. The CDR3, as DNA: TGTGCCAGCAGTGCAGACAGGGATCAGCCCCAGCATTTT.

The chain has TRBV4-1 and TRBJ1-4; D perhaps matches TRBD1 (5 bases). Germline V gives CDR1 MGHRA, CDR2 YSYEKL. V gave up 4 bases and J gave up 7 bases, with 22 bases separating them. This CDR3 region has 17 residues. The CDR3 spells CASSRSEGPSLSEKLFF. Here the CDR3 DNA reads TGCGCCAGCAGCCGATCAGAGGGGCCATCCCTGAGTGAAAAACTGTTTTTT.

This clone was found a few times. The chain has TRBV18 and TRBJ1-3; D might be TRBD1 (6 bases). Trimming took off 2 bases at V and 0 bases at J, with 14 bases between the two ends. Germline V gene data show CDR1 as KGHSH and CDR2 as LQKENI. The CDR3 is 17 amino acids. CDR3 in amino acids: CASSPVLGASSGNTIYF. The CDR3 nucleotides are TGTGCCAGCTCACCAGTTTTGGGGGCAAGCTCTGGAAACACCATATATTTT.